What follows are 26 T cell receptor beta chains derived from one specimen sequenced in a study of shared clonotypes between healthy human individuals. The protocol was immunoSEQ multiplex PCR, while the TCRdb copy is restricted to in-frame clones and leaves out a portion. The table includes about 680,000 clones, around 92% detected once. CD45RO negativity and positive selection for CCR7 defined naive CD8 cells, a population that excluded terminally differentiated effector memory CD45RA+ cells. The sequenced sample was naive CD8+ T cells sorted from blood. The receptors come from a man aged 25 to 40 in good health.

The V gene is TRBV15, the J gene TRBJ2-1; D unresolved. The CDR3 has 13 residues. In germline, CDR1 is LNHNV, CDR2 YYDKDF (reference sequence). Trimming removed 5 bases from V and 5 bases from J, with 10 bases in between. The CDR3 region has the DNA TGTGCCACCAGCCAAGCTTCCCACAATGAGCAGTTCTTC. As protein: CATSQASHNEQFF.

The rearrangement joins TRBV7-9 to TRBJ2-7; TRBD2 agrees at 9 bases. V dropped 5 bases and J dropped 0; count of bases not matched to a gene: 14. Germline CDR1 and CDR2: SEHNR and FQNEAQ (reference sequence). This CDR3 has 18 amino acids. CDR3 protein: CASSRGVAGDSPSYEQYF. CDR3 sequence (DNA): TGTGCCAGCAGCCGGGGGGTAGCGGGAGATTCTCCCTCCTACGAGCAGTACTTC.

This rearrangement joins TRBV14 to TRBJ2-3, with D possibly being TRBD1 or TRBD2 (5 bases each). Trimming took 8 bases from V and 3 from J, leaving 18 bases between them. This CDR3 spans 15 amino acids. From germline, CDR1 is SGHDN and CDR2 FVKESK. This CDR3 is CASVARAGPTDTQYF. The CDR3 DNA reads as TGTGCCAGCGTGGCCAGGGCGGGTCCTACAGATACGCAGTATTTT.

J is TRBJ2-1 and V is TRBV14, with D possibly called TRBD1 or TRBD2 (5 bases each). Germline CDR1 and CDR2: SGHDN and FVKESK. V shed 4 bases and J shed 3 bases, with 22 bases lying between them. The CDR3 runs to 18 residues. The DNA for the CDR3 is TGTGCCAGCAGCCTAAGGCCCCCGGGGCAGAATATCTACAATGAGCAGTTCTTC. This translates into CASSLRPPGQNIYNEQFF.

The chain is built from TRBV27 and TRBJ2-7; D is unclear. Germline V gene data show CDR1 as MNHEY and CDR2 as SMNVEV (reference sequence). V was clipped by 8 bases and J by 7 bases, with 21 bases between them. There are 14 residues in the CDR3. Written as DNA, the CDR3 is TGTGCCAGCTCTCTTGGGCTTATCCAAGGGGAGCAGTACTTC. As protein: CASSLGLIQGEQYF.

V usage is TRBV7-3 and J usage is TRBJ2-4; TRBD2 might be the D (5 bases). This CDR3 region has 20 residues. V gave up 3 bases and J gave up 1 base, with 25 bases separating them. Per germline, CDR1 SGHTA and CDR2 FQGTGA. The CDR3 region is CASSLRRFPFDPGAKNIQYF. For the CDR3, the DNA is TGTGCCAGCAGCTTGCGGAGGTTCCCGTTTGACCCGGGGGCCAAAAACATTCAGTACTTC.

The chain joins TRBV11-2 to TRBJ2-1; 13 nucleotides align to TRBD2. Per the germline V gene, CDR1 is SGHAT and CDR2 is FQNNGV. This CDR3 contains 15 residues. The J segment lost 9 bases and the V segment lost 4 bases, leaving 6 bases of the junction unmatched. The CDR3 DNA follows: TGTGCCAGCAGCTCTACTAGCGGGAGGGCGGTTGAGCAGTTCTTC. This translates into CASSSTSGRAVEQFF.

The CDR3 sequence is CASSWGTSQETQYF. As DNA, the CDR3 is TGTGCCAGCAGCTGGGGAACCTCCCAAGAGACCCAGTACTTC. The J gene is TRBJ2-5, the V gene TRBV5-4; D unresolved. V was cut by 3 bases and J by 1 base, with 10 bases left in between. Germline CDR1 SGHNT, CDR2 YYREEE (reference sequence). This CDR3 has 14 amino acids.

The chain uses TRBV28 and TRBJ1-1; no clear D. Germline values: CDR1 MDHEN, CDR2 SYDVKM. The CDR3 length is 13 residues. Trimming removed 5 bases from V and 7 bases from J, with 14 bases in between. CDR3 coding DNA: TGTGCCAGCAGTCCCCCCCCTTGGAATGAAGCTTTCTTT. This translates into CASSPPPWNEAFF.

The V and J genes are TRBV12-1 and TRBJ2-3; whether TRBD1, the table's D call, matches the DNA was not checked. TRBV12-1 is a pseudogene. The CDR3 length is 15 residues. The CDR3 reads CASSHRDSETDTQYF. Here the CDR3 DNA reads TGTGCCAGCAGCCACAGGGACAGCGAGACAGATACGCAGTATTTT.

This chain links TRBV10-3 with TRBJ2-7, with 10 positions matching TRBD1. CDR3 size: 13 residues. The J segment lost 2 bases and the V segment lost 8 bases, leaving 3 bases of the junction unmatched. The germline CDR1 and CDR2 sequences are ENHRY and SYGVKD. The CDR3 nucleotides are TGTGCCATCTGGGGACAGGGGACCTACGAGCAGTACTTC. Protein: CAIWGQGTYEQYF.

The V gene is TRBV5-6, the J gene TRBJ2-7; unclear D gene. Trimming left V 0 bases short and J 2 bases short, with 15 bases between. This CDR3 is 16 amino acids long. CDR1 is SGHDT and CDR2 is YYEEEE in the germline V gene. The CDR3 nucleotides read TGTGCCAGCAGCTTGGCGGCGCGCGGACCGGCCTACGAGCAGTACTTC. Its translation: CASSLAARGPAYEQYF.

The chain is built from TRBV19 and TRBJ1-1; D may be TRBD1 (5 bases). Germline V gene data show CDR1 as LNHDA and CDR2 as SQIVND (reference sequence). V dropped 6 bases and J dropped 0 bases, with 11 bases sitting between them. The CDR3 consists of 14 residues. The CDR3 bases are TGTGCCAGTAGCATCACAGGTCTGAACACTGAAGCTTTCTTT. It is translated as CASSITGLNTEAFF.

This chain links TRBV2 with TRBJ2-5; D is perhaps TRBD1 (5 bases). Germline lookup yields CDR1 SNHLY and CDR2 FYNNEI. This CDR3 comprises 13 residues. V lost 3 bases to trimming and J lost 3 bases, with 8 bases between them. CDR3 residues: CASSEGREETQYF. CDR3 DNA sequence: TGTGCCAGCAGTGAGGGCAGGGAAGAGACCCAGTACTTC.

In DNA form, the CDR3 reads TGTGCCAGCCTGGCCCGGGGGGCTCCCGGTTTTTACGAGCAGTACTTC. Its protein is CASLARGAPGFYEQYF. The chain is built from TRBV28 and TRBJ2-7; maybe TRBD2 (7 bases). Germline V CDR1 and CDR2: MDHEN, SYDVKM. This CDR3 region has 16 residues. With 8 bases removed from V and 4 bases from J, the gap between germline ends came to 24 bases.

The chain is built from TRBV27 and TRBJ2-7; 7 bases line up with TRBD2. After removal of 8 bases from V and 3 bases from J, the junction contained 4 bases not matched to a gene. Germline V gene sequence: CDR1 MNHEY, CDR2 SMNVEV (reference sequence). The CDR3 sequence is 12 residues long. The CDR3 loop reads CASRDYYYEQYF. CDR3 bases: TGTGCCAGCCGGGACTACTACTACGAGCAGTACTTC.

This chain links TRBV5-4 with TRBJ2-7; either TRBD1 or TRBD2 may supply D (6 bases each). V was pared by 0 bases and J by 0 bases, with 7 bases between. CDR1 and CDR2 from the germline V gene are SGHNT and YYREEE (reference sequence). This CDR3 spans 14 amino acids. The CDR3 DNA reads TGTGCCAGCAGCTTGGAGGGGGGCTCCTACGAGCAGTACTTC. Translation gives CASSLEGGSYEQYF.

This clone was detected once. V and J are TRBV7-2 and TRBJ2-5; 8 positions agree with TRBD2. CDR1 and CDR2 from the germline V gene are SGHTA and FQGNSA. Germline trimming cut 1 base from V and 3 bases from J; bases unmatched to any gene: 4. The CDR3 is 15 residues long. The CDR3 here is CASSLGAGVEETQYF. CDR3 DNA sequence: TGTGCCAGCAGCTTAGGAGCGGGAGTGGAAGAGACCCAGTACTTC.

The chain's CDR3 is CASSRGSTGSSYNEQFF. Written as DNA, the CDR3 is TGCGCCAGCAGCCGAGGAAGTACAGGGAGCTCCTACAATGAGCAGTTCTTC. J is TRBJ2-1 and V is TRBV4-3; possibly TRBD1 for D (6 bases). V gave up 4 bases and J gave up 0 bases, with 16 bases separating them. This CDR3 region has 17 residues. Germline values: CDR1 LGHNA, CDR2 YSLEER.

This chain links TRBV5-6 with TRBJ2-7; TRBD1 aligns across 9 bases. With 7 bases clipped from V and 3 bases from J, the junction kept 5 bases outside the gene matches. Germline CDR1 reads SGHDT; CDR2 reads YYEEEE. The CDR3 covers 13 residues. DNA of the CDR3: TGTGCCAGCCGCGGGACAGGGCACTACGAGCAGTACTTC. Translated: CASRGTGHYEQYF.

The rearrangement uses TRBV7-2 and TRBJ2-7; D might be TRBD2 (5 bases). Looked up from germline, CDR1 is SGHTA and CDR2 is FQGNSA. This CDR3 region has 13 residues. V lost 2 bases and J 7 bases, leaving 12 bases between the germline ends. CDR3 in DNA: TGTGCCAGCAGCTTATCCCCCCCGGGGGAGCAGTACTTC. Translating it yields CASSLSPPGEQYF.

The chain combines TRBV5-4 with TRBJ2-7, with 7 bases lining up with TRBD1. CDR3 length equals 13 residues. The J segment lost 6 bases and the V segment lost 3 bases, leaving 6 bases of the junction unmatched. Germline V gives CDR1 SGHNT, CDR2 YYREEE (reference sequence). This CDR3 reads CASSWVTGFEQYF. In DNA form, the CDR3 reads TGTGCCAGCAGCTGGGTGACAGGGTTCGAGCAGTACTTC.

The chain combines TRBV7-9 with TRBJ2-7; 10 bases fit TRBD2. The CDR3 consists of 15 residues. V gave up 8 bases and J gave up 5 bases; unmatched junction bases: 12. Germline CDR1 and CDR2: SEHNR and FQNEAQ (reference sequence). The CDR3 DNA reads as TGTGCCAGCGGCCCAGCGGGAGGGACGGGGGACGAGCAGTACTTC. It translates to CASGPAGGTGDEQYF.

This chain links TRBV6-5 with TRBJ2-7, with a possible D match to TRBD2 (6 bases). The CDR3 length is 14 residues. V was pared by 6 bases and J by 6 bases, with 18 bases between. The germline V gene has CDR1 MNHEY and CDR2 SVGAGI. This chain's CDR3 is CASSMGGGGLEQYF. The CDR3 DNA is TGTGCCAGCAGCATGGGGGGAGGAGGGCTCGAGCAGTACTTC.

This chain uses TRBV7-9 with TRBJ2-5, with a possible D match to TRBD1 (6 bases). The germline gives CDR1 SEHNR, CDR2 FQNEAQ (reference sequence). V was clipped by 3 bases and J by 4 bases, with 15 bases between them. This CDR3 comprises 15 residues. The CDR3 loop reads CASSLNRAVGETQYF. DNA of the CDR3: TGTGCCAGCAGCTTGAACAGGGCGGTGGGAGAGACCCAGTACTTC.

This chain uses TRBV7-8 with TRBJ2-2; 9 bases are shared with TRBD1. Germline V gives CDR1 SGHVS, CDR2 FQNEAQ. V shed 5 bases and J 4 bases; nucleotides not matched to a gene: 8. The CDR3 length is 16 residues. The CDR3 reads CASSEQGARGTGELFF. CDR3 DNA sequence: TGTGCCAGCAGCGAACAGGGGGCGCGGGGCACCGGGGAGCTGTTTTTT.